Below are 3 T cell receptor beta chains sequenced from a single sample in a study of blood T cell repertoires in COVID-19. The method was immunoSEQ multiplex PCR; TCRdb's version includes in-frame clones alone and lacks a portion of them. The sample includes about 140,000 clones, approximately 84% of them seen just once. Sequenced material: peripheral blood. Receptors were obtained from a human donor in a cohort sampled during active COVID-19.

The chain carries TRBV5-4 and TRBJ2-1; a weak D match, TRBD2 (6 bases). Germline CDR1 is SGHNT and CDR2 is YYREEE (reference sequence). The V gene lost 5 bases and the J gene lost 5 bases, with 14 bases spanning the gap. The CDR3 is 14 residues long. The CDR3 DNA reads TGTGCCAGCAGACCCGGGACTGATAACAATGAGCAGTTCTTC. Translated, it gives CASRPGTDNNEQFF.

The chain joins TRBV5-1 to TRBJ1-3, with D maybe TRBD1 (5 bases). The CDR3 contains 16 residues. CDR1 and CDR2 from the germline V gene are SGHRS and YFSETQ. The V gene lost 0 bases and the J gene lost 2 bases, with 12 bases spanning the gap. CDR3 bases: TGCGCCAGCAGCTTGGGGGATAAGACAGCTGGAAACACCATATATTTT. This gives the protein CASSLGDKTAGNTIYF.

The chain combines TRBV7-2 with TRBJ1-5; tentatively, D is TRBD1 (5 bases). The V gene lost 2 bases and the J gene lost 5 bases, with 13 bases spanning the gap. In germline, CDR1 is SGHTA, CDR2 FQGNSA. The CDR3 length is 15 residues. The CDR3 is CASSLSGRVDQPQHF. The CDR3, as DNA: TGTGCCAGCAGCTTAAGTGGCAGGGTCGATCAGCCCCAGCATTTT.